The rows below give T cell receptor beta chains drawn from one sample of a study of T cells in Graves' hyperthyroidism and ophthalmopathy. One entry per CDR3 protein results from TCRdb running MiXCR on the multiplex PCR reads. The table records 350,000 to 450,000 distinct CDR3 sequences, roughly 14% of them present only once. The specimen sequenced was blood. All receptors come from a woman aged 60-75 years with Graves' hyperthyroidism. CDR3s include the opening cysteine and the closing phenylalanine or tryptophan. The order of the fields is V gene, J gene, CDR3 protein.

TRBV13	TRBJ2-3	CASSSSPTRGQDTQYF
TRBV16	TRBJ2-1	CASSPVLSHEQFF
TRBV5-1	TRBJ2-1	CASSPRGLAGGANEQFF
TRBV7-8	TRBJ2-3	CASSLMDTDTDTQYF
TRBV11-2	TRBJ2-1	CASSPTGAARPNEQFF
TRBV27	TRBJ2-5	CASSFGGETQYF
TRBV20-1	TRBJ1-1	CSVSWAYTEAFF
TRBV5-1	TRBJ2-3	CASALREVSTDTQYF
TRBV2	TRBJ2-5	CASSYGGRGETQYF
TRBV10-3	TRBJ2-7	CAISESGSFEQYF
TRBV12-3/TRBV12-4	TRBJ2-3	CASSPLAGGDTQYF
TRBV12-3/TRBV12-4	TRBJ2-5	CASSTGVAGGGETQYF
TRBV11-2	TRBJ1-1	CASSLVVGTEAFF
TRBV11-2	TRBJ2-5	CASSLDYSRTQYF
TRBV7-9	TRBJ1-2	CASSLALGTNYGYTF
TRBV27	TRBJ2-7	CASRSLAGGPGEQYF
TRBV30	TRBJ2-6	CASVGAGANVLTF
TRBV6-2/TRBV6-3	TRBJ2-1	CASKVGERAEQFF
TRBV5-1	TRBJ1-3	CASSFSAATTSGNTIYF
TRBV30	TRBJ2-7	CAWRPGAGAGEQYF
TRBV28	TRBJ2-1	CATRLVGSGNEQFF
TRBV7-9	TRBJ2-7	CASSSPEETVEQYF
TRBV2	TRBJ2-5	CASSSHGGRETQYF
TRBV30	TRBJ2-2	CAGGRGSNTGELFF